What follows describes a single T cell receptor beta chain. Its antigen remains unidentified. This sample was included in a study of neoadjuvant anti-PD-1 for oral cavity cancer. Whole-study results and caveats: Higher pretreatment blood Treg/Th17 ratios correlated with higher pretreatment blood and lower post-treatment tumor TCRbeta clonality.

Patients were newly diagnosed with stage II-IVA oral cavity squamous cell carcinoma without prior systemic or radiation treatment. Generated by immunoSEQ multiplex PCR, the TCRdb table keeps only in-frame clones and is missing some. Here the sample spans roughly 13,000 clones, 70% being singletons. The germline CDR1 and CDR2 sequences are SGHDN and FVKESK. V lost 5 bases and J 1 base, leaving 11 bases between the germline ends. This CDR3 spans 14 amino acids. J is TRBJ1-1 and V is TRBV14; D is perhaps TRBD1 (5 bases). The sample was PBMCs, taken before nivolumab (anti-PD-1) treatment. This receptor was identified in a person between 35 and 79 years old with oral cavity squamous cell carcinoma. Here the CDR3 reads CASSFSQGNTEAFF. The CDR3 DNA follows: TGTGCCAGCAGCTTCAGCCAGGGGAACACTGAAGCTTTCTTT.